Below, 32 T cell receptor beta chains from the same sample are listed, as sequenced in a study of blood T cell repertoires in COVID-19. TCRdb's copy holds only in-frame clones and misses some; the assay was immunoSEQ multiplex PCR. The profile covers 170,000 or so clones, with about 87% appearing a single time and roughly 0.85% taken by the ten largest. Specimen: peripheral blood. The receptors originated from a woman between 18 and 30 years old who had recovered from COVID-19.

This CDR3 reads CASSSDRGQPQHF. CDR3 in DNA: TGTGCCAGCAGCTCAGACAGAGGCCAGCCCCAGCATTTT. The chain joins TRBV11-2 to TRBJ1-5, with D possibly matching TRBD1 (5 bases). V was clipped by 4 bases and J by 7 bases, with 11 bases between them. CDR1 SGHAT and CDR2 FQNNGV come from the germline V gene. This CDR3 comprises 13 residues.

The chain uses TRBV3-1 (or the pseudogene TRBV3-2) and TRBJ1-3; the D gene is possibly TRBD1 (5 bases). Trimming left V 2 bases short and J 0 bases short, with 14 bases between. From germline, CDR1 is LGHDT and CDR2 YNNKEL (reference sequence). The CDR3 spans 17 residues. CDR3 nucleotide sequence: TGTGCCAGCAGCCAATTGCACAGGATGAGCTCTGGAAACACCATATATTTT. The encoded protein is CASSQLHRMSSGNTIYF.

V and J are TRBV2 and TRBJ2-7; D might be TRBD2 (6 bases). The V gene's germline CDR1 is SNHLY and CDR2 FYNNEI. Between the trimmed V and J ends, which lost 6 bases and 4 bases, there was a span of 7 bases. This CDR3 contains 11 residues. The CDR3 coding sequence is TGTGCCAGCAGCCTAGCGTACGAGCAGTACTTC. Protein: CASSLAYEQYF.

The V call is TRBV18, the J call TRBJ2-2; D unresolved. Per germline, CDR1 KGHSH and CDR2 LQKENI. The CDR3 runs 15 residues. Trimming took off 2 bases at V and 0 bases at J, with 7 bases between the two ends. CDR3 in DNA: TGTGCCAGCTCACCAGAGACACCGAACACCGGGGAGCTGTTTTTT. Translated, it gives CASSPETPNTGELFF.

The rearrangement links TRBV5-1 to TRBJ1-2; 7 nucleotides line up with TRBD1. In germline, CDR1 is SGHRS, CDR2 YFSETQ. This CDR3 is 14 amino acids long. The junction had 9 bases not matched to a gene; V was cut back by 4 bases and J by 6 bases. CDR3 sequence: CASSPGTDLHGYTF. In nucleotides, the CDR3 is TGCGCCAGCAGCCCGGGGACAGATCTGCATGGCTACACCTTC.

The chain carries TRBV12-5 and TRBJ2-5, with a tentative D call TRBD2 (6 bases). The length of the CDR3 is 17 residues. The V and J ends lost 2 bases and 3 bases respectively, with 19 bases between them. In germline, CDR1 is LGHNT, CDR2 FRNRAP. The CDR3 here is CASGLLPSLGGEETQYF. DNA for the CDR3: TGTGCTAGTGGTTTGCTCCCTTCGTTGGGCGGGGAAGAGACCCAGTACTTC.

The chain carries TRBV9 and TRBJ1-2; 9 bases are a match to TRBD1. Germline V gives CDR1 SGDLS, CDR2 YYNGEE. The ends lost 2 bases at V and 7 bases at J; junction bases unmatched: 12. This CDR3 contains 16 residues. CDR3 protein: CASSVGQGRSGVGYTF. CDR3 nucleotide sequence: TGTGCCAGCAGCGTGGGACAGGGAAGATCTGGGGTTGGCTACACCTTC.

This sequence joins TRBV19 and TRBJ1-5; tentatively, D is TRBD1 (5 bases). Trimming took off 3 bases at V and 5 bases at J, with 11 bases between the two ends. The CDR3 runs to 14 residues. Per germline, CDR1 LNHDA and CDR2 SQIVND (reference sequence). The CDR3 region has the DNA TGTGCCAGTAGTATCGTCGGGGGGGATCAGCCCCAGCATTTT. This encodes CASSIVGGDQPQHF.

V is TRBV6-2 or TRBV6-3 and J is TRBJ2-1; TRBD2 agrees at 15 bases. With 2 bases clipped from V and 5 bases from J, the junction kept 10 bases outside the gene matches. The germline CDR1 and CDR2 sequences are MNHEY and SVGEGT. The CDR3 sequence is 19 residues long. The CDR3 sequence is CASSYGPGTSGRINNEQFF. In nucleotides, the CDR3 is TGTGCCAGCAGTTACGGGCCGGGGACTAGCGGGAGGATTAACAATGAGCAGTTCTTC.

The chain has TRBV2 and TRBJ2-7, with a possible D match to TRBD1 (6 bases). CDR1 SNHLY and CDR2 FYNNEI come from the germline V gene. The CDR3 consists of 14 residues. V was trimmed by 7 bases and J by 0 bases, leaving 13 bases between them. CDR3 nucleotide sequence: TGTGCCAGCAAAACAGGGCCCACCTCCTACGAGCAGTACTTC. It codes for CASKTGPTSYEQYF. Full variable domain (remainder filled in from reference TRBV2 and TRBJ2-7): EPEVTQTPSHQVTQMGQEVILRCVPISNHLYFYWYRQILGQKVEFLVSFYNNEISEKSEIFDDQFSVERPDGSNFTLKIRSTKLEDSAMYFCASKTGPTSYEQYFGPGTRLTVT.

This chain uses TRBV4-2 with TRBJ1-4; 7 bases fit TRBD1. Germline V CDR1 and CDR2: LGHNA, YNFKEQ. V was pared by 4 bases and J by 8 bases, with 10 bases of the junction left unmatched. This CDR3 is 15 amino acids long. For the CDR3, the DNA is TGTGCCAGCAGCCCGACAGGGTCGGGGAGGGAAAAACTGTTTTTT. Its protein is CASSPTGSGREKLFF.

The chain couples TRBV6-6 to TRBJ2-7; 10 bases agree with TRBD2. Germline V gene data show CDR1 as MNHNY and CDR2 as SVGAGI (reference sequence). The CDR3 runs 16 residues. V was clipped by 5 bases and J by 7 bases; unmatched bases: 14. The DNA of the CDR3 is TGTGCCAGCAGTCATATCCGAGCGGGAGGGCCAGGGGAGCAGTACGTC. Encoded protein: CASSHIRAGGPGEQYV.

The CDR3 protein is CASSPRRTQYF. For the CDR3, the DNA is TGTGCCAGCAGTCCAAGGAGGACCCAGTACTTC. The V gene is TRBV12-3 or TRBV12-4, the J gene TRBJ2-5; D remains ambiguous. The CDR3 is made up of 11 amino acids. The ends were cut back, 5 bases at V and 7 bases at J, with 8 bases in the middle.

This clone was recorded once. The rearrangement uses TRBV19 and TRBJ2-1; D may be TRBD2 (5 bases). The CDR3 totals 14 residues. From germline, CDR1 is LNHDA and CDR2 SQIVND (reference sequence). The V end was cut by 6 bases, the J end by 4 bases, with 13 bases between. The DNA for the CDR3 is TGTGCCAGTAGCACCCTAGCAGATTACAATGAGCAGTTCTTC. This gives the protein CASSTLADYNEQFF. Using reference TRBV19 and TRBJ2-1 for the parts outside the CDR3, the full variable domain is DGGITQSPKYLFRKEGQNVTLSCEQNLNHDAMYWYRQDPGQGLRLIYYSQIVNDFQKGDIAEGYSVSREKKESFPLTVTSAQKNPTAFYLCASSTLADYNEQFFGPGTRLTVL.

The chain is built from TRBV10-3 and TRBJ2-1, with TRBD2 matching 11 bases. Losses at the gene ends were 5 bases for V and 7 bases for J; bases not matched to a gene: 4. The germline gives CDR1 ENHRY, CDR2 SYGVKD. This CDR3 spans 14 amino acids. CDR3 coding DNA: TGTGCCATCAGTATAGCGGGGGGGCCGAATGAGCAGTTCTTC. Amino acids: CAISIAGGPNEQFF.

This chain joins TRBV11-1 and TRBJ2-5, with a possible D match to TRBD1 (6 bases). The CDR3 contains 13 residues. CDR1 SGHAT and CDR2 FQDESV come from the germline V gene (reference sequence). Between the trimmed V and J ends, which lost 8 bases and 5 bases, there was a span of 15 bases. The CDR3 DNA follows: TGTGCCAGCCATTCCAGGGGCCGGGAGACCCAGTACTTC. This translates into CASHSRGRETQYF.

The chain has TRBV6-2 or TRBV6-3 and TRBJ1-1; the D gene is possibly TRBD1 (6 bases). The germline V and J ends were trimmed by 2 bases and 2 bases, with 9 bases remaining between them. The CDR3 is 14 amino acids. The germline V gene encodes CDR1 MNHEY and CDR2 SVGEGT. The CDR3 is CASSYGTTNTEAFF. DNA of the CDR3: TGTGCCAGCAGTTACGGGACAACAAACACTGAAGCTTTCTTT.

This clone was observed at least ten times. CDR3 amino acids: CATSRVAGGAYNEQFF. The CDR3 DNA reads TGTGCCACCAGCAGAGTCGCGGGGGGGGCCTACAATGAGCAGTTCTTC. V is TRBV15 and J is TRBJ2-1, with 9 bases that match TRBD2. Germline trimming cut 1 base from V and 2 bases from J; bases unmatched to any gene: 3. From germline, CDR1 is LNHNV and CDR2 YYDKDF (reference sequence). The CDR3 sequence is 16 residues long.

The V and J genes are TRBV2 and TRBJ2-1, with D maybe TRBD2 (5 bases). Between the trimmed V and J ends, which lost 2 bases and 7 bases, there was a span of 15 bases. Germline V gene data show CDR1 as SNHLY and CDR2 as FYNNEI. The CDR3 totals 15 residues. CDR3 loop: CASSEKWVASNEQFF. CDR3 sequence (DNA): TGTGCCAGCAGTGAAAAGTGGGTAGCGTCTAATGAGCAGTTCTTC. Complete variable domain (other parts from reference TRBV2 and TRBJ2-1): EPEVTQTPSHQVTQMGQEVILRCVPISNHLYFYWYRQILGQKVEFLVSFYNNEISEKSEIFDDQFSVERPDGSNFTLKIRSTKLEDSAMYFCASSEKWVASNEQFFGPGTRLTVL.

This chain connects TRBV6-6 to TRBJ1-5; unclear D gene. V was shortened by 0 bases and J by 2 bases, with 11 bases between the two germline ends. The CDR3 runs 16 residues. Germline-derived CDR1 and CDR2 are MNHNY and SVGAGI (reference sequence). The CDR3 coding sequence is TGTGCCAGCAGTTACTCTTCCGTATATGGCAATCAGCCCCAGCATTTT. Translated, it gives CASSYSSVYGNQPQHF.

This chain links TRBV14 with TRBJ1-2, with 7 bases identical to TRBD1. Germline trimming cut 2 bases from V and 4 bases from J; bases unmatched to any gene: 4. The CDR3 loop spans 14 amino acids. Germline V gene sequence: CDR1 SGHDN, CDR2 FVKESK. CDR3 loop: CASSQYAGGYGYTF. The CDR3 DNA is TGTGCCAGCAGCCAATATGCAGGGGGCTATGGCTACACCTTC.

The chain couples TRBV10-1 to TRBJ2-7; 10 nucleotides line up with TRBD1. This CDR3 is built from 14 residues. V was pared by 5 bases and J by 4 bases, with 5 bases of the junction left unmatched. Germline V gene lookup returns CDR1 WNHNN and CDR2 SYGVQD (reference sequence). The CDR3 DNA reads TGCGCCAGCAGTACCGACAGGGGGCCGTACGAGCAGTACTTC. The encoded protein is CASSTDRGPYEQYF.

The rearrangement uses TRBV6-5 and TRBJ2-7; D gene uncertain. CDR1 is MNHEY, CDR2 SVGAGI, per germline. The CDR3 sequence is 10 residues long. The germline V and J ends were trimmed by 11 bases and 1 base, with 6 bases remaining between them. The chain's CDR3 is CAVTSYEQYF. The DNA of the CDR3 is TGTGCCGTTACATCCTACGAGCAGTACTTC.

This clone appeared a single time. The rearrangement links TRBV6-2 or TRBV6-3 to TRBJ2-3; 9 nucleotides agree with TRBD2. CDR3 length: 22 residues. The germline CDR1 and CDR2 sequences are MNHEY and SVGEGT. J gave up 6 bases and V 6 bases, and 31 bases lay outside the gene matches. The CDR3 reads CASSQDREEGRVLAGRVDTQYF. The CDR3 DNA is TGTGCCAGCAGCCAAGACAGGGAGGAGGGTAGAGTTCTAGCGGGGCGAGTGGATACGCAGTATTTT.

The chain employs TRBV7-2 and TRBJ2-4; possible D gene TRBD2, 7 bases. This CDR3 is built from 15 residues. Per the germline V gene, CDR1 is SGHTA and CDR2 is FQGNSA. V lost 4 bases, J lost 7 bases, and 17 bases lay in between. This CDR3 is CASSWRGEGNNIQYF. CDR3 in DNA: TGTGCCAGCAGCTGGAGGGGGGAGGGGAACAACATTCAGTACTTC.

This CDR3 is CASSFPGQRLYGYTF. CDR3 DNA: TGTGCCAGCAGCTTTCCAGGACAGAGGTTGTATGGCTACACCTTC. The chain is built from TRBV7-2 and TRBJ1-2; TRBD1 might be the D (6 bases). The germline gives CDR1 SGHTA, CDR2 FQGNSA. V lost 3 bases and J lost 5, with 16 bases in between. The CDR3 is 15 amino acids.

V and J are TRBV5-1 and TRBJ2-3; TRBD2 aligns across 8 bases. V shed 2 bases and J 2 bases; nucleotides not matched to a gene: 7. Per the germline V gene, CDR1 is SGHRS and CDR2 is YFSETQ. The CDR3 is 16 amino acids. CDR3 residues: CASSLNPGLVTDTQYF. DNA of the CDR3: TGCGCCAGCAGCTTAAACCCGGGACTAGTCACAGATACGCAGTATTTT.

The chain joins TRBV24-1 to TRBJ1-5; a weak D match, TRBD1 (5 bases). V was trimmed by 5 bases and J by 3 bases, leaving 16 bases between them. This CDR3 spans 16 amino acids. Per germline, CDR1 KGHDR and CDR2 SFDVKD. This CDR3 is CATSGGTGNFNQPQHF. The CDR3 nucleotides are TGTGCCACCAGTGGGGGGACTGGCAACTTCAATCAGCCCCAGCATTTT.

This sequence joins TRBV7-9 and TRBJ2-1; D is unclear. Trimming removed 5 bases from V and 6 bases from J, with 11 bases in between. CDR3 length: 13 residues. Germline V CDR1 and CDR2: SEHNR, FQNEAQ (reference sequence). In nucleotides, the CDR3 is TGTGCCAGCAGCCGAGCAACCTTCAATGAGCAGTTCTTC. Protein: CASSRATFNEQFF.

A single count supports this clone. The V call is TRBV4-1, the J call TRBJ2-3; TRBD2 aligns across 15 bases. The V segment lost 5 bases and the J segment 1 base; nucleotides outside the gene matches: 1. From germline, CDR1 is MGHRA and CDR2 YSYEKL. This CDR3 is 16 amino acids long. The CDR3 region is CASSRTSGGGTDTQYF. CDR3 DNA: TGCGCCAGCAGCAGGACTAGCGGGGGGGGCACAGATACGCAGTATTTT.

The genes are TRBV6-5 and TRBJ2-3, with 7 nucleotides matching TRBD2. This CDR3 has 15 residues. In germline, CDR1 is MNHEY, CDR2 SVGAGI. V shed 8 bases and J 5 bases; nucleotides not matched to a gene: 13. CDR3 bases: TGTGCCAGCTGTTGGGCGGGAGCCACGGGAGATACGCAGTATTTT. This codes for CASCWAGATGDTQYF.

The chain employs TRBV19 and TRBJ1-4; D call uncertain. CDR3 length: 13 amino acids. From germline, CDR1 is LNHDA and CDR2 SQIVND (reference sequence). V was cut by 7 bases and J by 5 bases, with 11 bases left in between. CDR3 protein: CASNGQVNEKLFF. CDR3 nucleotides: TGTGCCAGTAACGGCCAGGTGAATGAAAAACTGTTTTTT.